The clone carrying this TCR beta chain was seen a few times. These data originate in a study of blood T cell repertoires in COVID-19. Study summary: Sample material is recorded as cDNA or gDNA derived from T cells, B-cell-depleted T cells, or PBMCs.

Per the study methods: Amplification of reference gene primers was used by the study to estimate nucleated cell counts. Clones were read by immunoSEQ multiplex PCR, and TCRdb kept only the in-frame ones, dropping some. Clonal size and the V and J genes are those of that table, whereas D and trimming came from the DNA. The sample includes about 250,000 clones, more than 70% of them seen just once. Seattle's cohort entered during active infection and was followed longitudinally. Germline CDR1 reads GTSNPN; CDR2 reads SVGIG (reference sequence). Trimming pared 2 bases from V and 4 bases from J, leaving 12 bases between. This CDR3 contains 13 residues.

The rearrangement uses TRBV30 and TRBJ2-7, with D unresolved. The specimen was peripheral blood. This receptor was obtained from a woman aged 80 or over with COVID-19, enrolled during active disease. CDR3 DNA sequence: TGTGCCTGGAGTAGGATGCCACTATACGAGCAGTACTTC. Protein product: CAWSRMPLYEQYF. Full variable domain (missing parts from reference TRBV30 and TRBJ2-7): SQTIHQWPATLVQPVGSPLSLECTVEGTSNPNLYWYRQAAGRGLQLLFYSVGIGQISSEVPQNLSASRPQDRQFILSSKKLLLSDSGFYLCAWSRMPLYEQYFGPGTRLTVT.